This T cell receptor (beta chain) was sequenced for a study of radiation and T cells in renal cell carcinoma. Profiling relied on immunoSEQ multiplex PCR, and the TCRdb table lists in-frame clones only, not all of them. The table shows approximately 85,000 clones, with about 88% occurring only once. Time point denoted: blood 4 weeks post-SBRT, at nephrectomy. The treatment: 15 Gy SBRT to primary tumor, nephrectomy 4 weeks later. Nephrectomy followed 15 Gy stereotactic body radiation by 4 weeks. The germline gives CDR1 MNHEY, CDR2 SVGAGI. CDR3 length: 15 residues. The ends were cut back, 2 bases at V and 1 base at J, with 11 bases in the middle.

The sequences come from blood, collected from a patient whose treatment included radiotherapy and nephrectomy. The chain couples TRBV6-5 to TRBJ1-2; maybe TRBD1 (5 bases). The sequence derives from a woman aged 70-85 years with renal cell carcinoma. CDR3 DNA: TGTGCCAGCAGTTACGTGGGGGAGGGTAACTATGGCTACACCTTC. It is translated as CASSYVGEGNYGYTF.